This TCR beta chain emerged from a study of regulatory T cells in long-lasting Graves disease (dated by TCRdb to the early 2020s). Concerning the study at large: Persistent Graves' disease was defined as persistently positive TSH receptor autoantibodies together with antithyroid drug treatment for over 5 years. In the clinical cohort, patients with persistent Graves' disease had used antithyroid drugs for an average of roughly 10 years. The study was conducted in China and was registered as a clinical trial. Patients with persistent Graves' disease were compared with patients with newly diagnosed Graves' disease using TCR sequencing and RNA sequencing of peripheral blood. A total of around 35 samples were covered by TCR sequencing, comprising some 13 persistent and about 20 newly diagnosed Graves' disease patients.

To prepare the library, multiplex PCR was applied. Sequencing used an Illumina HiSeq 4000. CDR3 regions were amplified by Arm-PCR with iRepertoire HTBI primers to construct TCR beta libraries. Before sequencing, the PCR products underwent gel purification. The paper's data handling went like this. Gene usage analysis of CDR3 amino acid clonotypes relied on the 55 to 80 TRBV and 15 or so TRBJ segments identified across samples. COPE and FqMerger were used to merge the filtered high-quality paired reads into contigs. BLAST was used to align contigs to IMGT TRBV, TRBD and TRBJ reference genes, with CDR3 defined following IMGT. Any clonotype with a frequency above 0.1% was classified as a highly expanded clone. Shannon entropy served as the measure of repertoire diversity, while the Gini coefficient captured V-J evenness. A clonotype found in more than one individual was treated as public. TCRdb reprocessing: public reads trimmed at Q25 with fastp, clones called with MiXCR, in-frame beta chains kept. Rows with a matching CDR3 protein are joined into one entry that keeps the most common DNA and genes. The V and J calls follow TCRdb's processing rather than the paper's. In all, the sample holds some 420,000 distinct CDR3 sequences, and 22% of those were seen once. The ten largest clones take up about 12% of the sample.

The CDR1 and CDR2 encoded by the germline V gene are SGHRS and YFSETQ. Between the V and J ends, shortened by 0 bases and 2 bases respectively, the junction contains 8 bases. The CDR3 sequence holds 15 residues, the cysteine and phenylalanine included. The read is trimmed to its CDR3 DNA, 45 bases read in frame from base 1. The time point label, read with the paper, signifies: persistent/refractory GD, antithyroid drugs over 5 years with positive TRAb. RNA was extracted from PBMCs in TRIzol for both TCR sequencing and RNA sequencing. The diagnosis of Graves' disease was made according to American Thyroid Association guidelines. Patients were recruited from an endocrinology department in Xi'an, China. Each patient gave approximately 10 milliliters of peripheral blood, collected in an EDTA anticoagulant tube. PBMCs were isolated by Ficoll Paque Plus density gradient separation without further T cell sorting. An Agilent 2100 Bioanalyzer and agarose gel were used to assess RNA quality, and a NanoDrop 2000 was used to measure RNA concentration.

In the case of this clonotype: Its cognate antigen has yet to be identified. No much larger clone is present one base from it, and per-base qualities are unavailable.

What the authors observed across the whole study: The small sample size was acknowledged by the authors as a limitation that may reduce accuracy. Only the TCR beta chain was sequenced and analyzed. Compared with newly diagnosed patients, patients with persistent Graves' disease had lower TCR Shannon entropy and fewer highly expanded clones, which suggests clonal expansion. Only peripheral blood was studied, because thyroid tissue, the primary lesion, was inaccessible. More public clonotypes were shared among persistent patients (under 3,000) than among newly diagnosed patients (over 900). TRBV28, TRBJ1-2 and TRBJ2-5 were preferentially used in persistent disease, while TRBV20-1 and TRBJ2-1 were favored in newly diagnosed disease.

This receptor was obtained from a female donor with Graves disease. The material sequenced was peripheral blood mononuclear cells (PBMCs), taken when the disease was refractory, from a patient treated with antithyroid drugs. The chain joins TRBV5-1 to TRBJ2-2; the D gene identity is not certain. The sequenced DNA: TGCGCCAGCAGCTTGGAAGCATTAAACACCGGGGAGCTGTTTTTT. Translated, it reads CASSLEALNTGELFF.